Listed below are T cell receptor beta chains from one sample, sequenced in a study of T cell repertoires in breast cancer. From the emulsion pairing reads, TCRdb called clonotypes with MiXCR, one entry per CDR3 protein. Here the sample spans roughly 38,000 distinct CDR3 sequences, 35% to 50% being singletons. The sequenced sample consisted of CD8+ T cells. Source of these receptors: a pool of human donors with breast cancer or a healthy control (not recorded which). CDR3s include the opening cysteine and the closing phenylalanine or tryptophan. A D gene is named only where the DNA matches it firmly. Size is omitted from some rows. Given values are once, few, many or a class for expanded clones.

CDR3	DNA	J	D	size	V
CSARDSYNSPLHF	TGCAGTGCTAGAGACTCCTATAATTCACCCCTCCACTTT	TRBJ1-6	-	-	TRBV20-1
CASSQDRVNTEAFF	TGTGCCAGCAGCCAAGACAGGGTGAACACTGAAGCTTTCTTT	TRBJ1-1	-	-	TRBV3-1
CASSSGWGNTIYF	TGTGCCAGCAGTTCAGGGTGGGGAAACACCATATATTTT	TRBJ1-3	-	-	TRBV27
CASSPARAEPSYTEAFF	TGTGCCAGCAGCCCCGCCCGCGCCGAGCCGTCGTACACTGAAGCTTTCTTT	TRBJ1-1	-	-	TRBV9
CASSTGTRRQETQYF	TGTGCCAGCAGTACCGGGACTAGAAGGCAAGAGACCCAGTACTTC	TRBJ2-5	TRBD2	few	TRBV2
CATSDWQGGTEAFF	TGTGCCACCAGTGATTGGCAGGGAGGAACTGAAGCTTTCTTT	TRBJ1-1	-	few	TRBV24-1
CASSPGQGRQPQHF	TGTGCCAGCAGTCCTGGACAGGGGCGGCAGCCCCAGCATTTT	TRBJ1-5	TRBD1	few	TRBV2
CASSPGTSGGQETQYF	TGTGCCAGCAGCCCCGGGACTAGCGGGGGTCAAGAGACCCAGTACTTC	TRBJ2-5	TRBD2	-	TRBV3-1
CASSLNGENYGYTF	TGTGCCAGCAGCTTGAATGGGGAGAACTATGGCTACACCTTC	TRBJ1-2	-	-	TRBV5-4
CASSLGDSPLHF	TGTGCCAGCAGCTTAGGTGATTCACCCCTCCACTTT	TRBJ1-6	-	-	TRBV7-6
CASTRGEAGYTF	TGTGCCAGTACCCGAGGGGAGGCTGGCTACACCTTC	TRBJ1-2	-	-	TRBV12-3/TRBV12-4
CSAARTGGNNQPQHF	TGCAGTGCTGCCCGGACAGGGGGTAACAATCAGCCCCAGCATTTT	TRBJ1-5	TRBD1	-	TRBV20-1
CASSPTRTWNTEAFF	TGTGCCAGCTCACCAACCCGAACGTGGAACACTGAAGCTTTCTTT	TRBJ1-1	-	-	TRBV18
CASSWPLAGSNNEQFF	TGTGCCAGCAGCTGGCCCCTAGCGGGGAGTAACAATGAGCAGTTCTTC	TRBJ2-1	TRBD2	-	TRBV11-2
CASNYGSYNEQFF	TGTGCCAGCAACTACGGCTCCTACAATGAGCAGTTCTTC	TRBJ2-1	-	many	TRBV25-1
CASSFGGAHSNQPQHF	TGTGCCAGCAGTTTCGGTGGAGCGCATAGCAATCAGCCCCAGCATTTT	TRBJ1-5	-	few	TRBV12-3/TRBV12-4
CASKGYATNEKLFF	TGTGCCAGCAAGGGATATGCAACTAATGAAAAACTGTTTTTT	TRBJ1-4	-	-	TRBV2
CASTGTSEGQETQYF	TGTGCCAGTACCGGGACTTCCGAGGGACAAGAGACCCAGTACTTC	TRBJ2-5	-	-	TRBV19
CASSPGQDQPQHF	TGTGCCAGCAGCCCCGGGCAAGATCAGCCCCAGCATTTT	TRBJ1-5	-	once	TRBV12-3/TRBV12-4
CASSSRSASTSGGPGETQYF	TGTGCTAGCAGCTCGCGGTCGGCTTCGACTAGCGGGGGGCCAGGAGAGACCCAGTACTTC	TRBJ2-5	TRBD2	-	TRBV7-6
CASRLQGGSADTQYF	TGTGCCAGCAGGCTGCAAGGGGGAAGTGCAGATACGCAGTATTTT	TRBJ2-3	-	-	TRBV27
CASSLKFASGGSYEQYF	TGTGCCAGCAGTTTAAAGTTTGCTAGCGGGGGTAGCTACGAGCAGTACTTC	TRBJ2-7	TRBD2	-	TRBV27
CSALHGGRGYGYTF	TGCAGTGCCCTCCACGGGGGTAGAGGCTATGGCTACACCTTC	TRBJ1-2	-	-	TRBV20-1
CAISLNIGGQFF	TGTGCCATCAGCCTCAATATCGGTGGGCAGTTCTTC	TRBJ2-1	-	-	TRBV10-3
CSARDYSTNYGYTF	TGCAGTGCTAGAGATTATAGTACTAACTATGGCTACACCTTC	TRBJ1-2	-	-	TRBV20-1
CAGEREGAYEQYF	TGTGCCGGGGAGCGGGAGGGGGCCTACGAGCAGTACTTC	TRBJ2-7	TRBD2	-	TRBV6-1
CASSIDGAGELFF	TGTGCCAGTAGTATAGACGGCGCCGGGGAGCTGTTTTTT	TRBJ2-2	-	-	TRBV19
CASSSSGTAGNEQFF	TGTGCCAGCAGTTCTTCCGGGACAGCCGGCAATGAGCAGTTCTTC	TRBJ2-1	TRBD1	-	TRBV12-3/TRBV12-4
CSAPSQGGNQPQHF	TGCAGTGCCCCCTCCCAAGGGGGCAATCAGCCCCAGCATTTT	TRBJ1-5	-	-	TRBV20-1
CASSQGSWDGTYEQYF	TGCGCCAGCAGCCAAGGGTCGTGGGACGGCACCTACGAGCAGTACTTC	TRBJ2-7	-	-	TRBV4-1
CASSLDGPGTGLHPRHF	TGTGCCAGCAGCTTGGACGGTCCGGGGACAGGGCTTCATCCCCGGCATTTT	TRBJ1-5	TRBD1	-	TRBV7-9
CASSASTGTGAYEQYF	TGTGCCAGCAGCGCCTCCACCGGGACAGGGGCCTACGAGCAGTACTTC	TRBJ2-7	TRBD1	once	TRBV7-8
CASSEIGGNEQFF	TGTGCCAGCAGTGAAATTGGGGGCAATGAGCAGTTCTTC	TRBJ2-1	-	-	TRBV2
CASSPLWEELGTEAFF	TGTGCCAGCAGCCCATTGTGGGAGGAACTAGGGACTGAAGCTTTCTTT	TRBJ1-1	-	-	TRBV14
CASSREGGRDQPQHF	TGTGCCAGCAGCAGAGAAGGGGGCCGGGATCAGCCCCAGCATTTT	TRBJ1-5	TRBD1	few	TRBV5-4
CASSPDREYSNQPQHF	TGTGCCAGTAGTCCGGACAGGGAGTATAGCAATCAGCCCCAGCATTTT	TRBJ1-5	TRBD1	-	TRBV19
CASSRSGVSNEQLF	TGTGCCAGTAGTAGGTCGGGAGTAAGCAATGAGCAGCTCTTC	TRBJ2-1	-	-	TRBV19
CASSTGTTNEQFF	TGTGCCAGCAGCACCGGGACTACCAATGAGCAGTTCTTC	TRBJ2-1	TRBD2	-	TRBV25-1
CASSSDLSYEQYF	TGTGCCAGCAGCTCGGACTTGTCCTACGAGCAGTACTTC	TRBJ2-7	-	-	TRBV5-6
CSATSSRTVGGYTF	TGCAGTGCCACCTCCTCTAGGACGGTGGGTGGCTACACCTTC	TRBJ1-2	-	few	TRBV20-1
CAWSHYKQTGLHAQYF	TGTGCCTGGAGTCATTACAAACAGACAGGGCTCCACGCGCAGTACTTC	TRBJ2-7	TRBD1	once	TRBV30
CASSLRPTSGSLYEQFF	TGTGCCAGCAGTTTAAGGCCCACTAGCGGGAGTCTTTATGAGCAGTTCTTC	TRBJ2-1	TRBD2	-	TRBV28
CASSSWTLGTGGRTEAFF	TGTGCCAGCAGTAGTTGGACTTTGGGGACAGGGGGGAGGACTGAAGCTTTCTTT	TRBJ1-1	TRBD1	many	TRBV28
CASSFGGATNEKLFF	TGTGCCAGCAGTTTTGGTGGCGCGACTAATGAAAAACTGTTTTTT	TRBJ1-4	-	many	TRBV27
CASGKTGYIGYTF	TGTGCCAGCGGGAAGACAGGGTATATCGGCTACACCTTC	TRBJ1-2	TRBD1	-	TRBV28
CASSLETQYF	TGTGCCAGCAGCTTGGAGACCCAGTACTTC	TRBJ2-5	-	few	TRBV7-9
CASSLDSGVTQYF	TGTGCCAGCAGTTTAGATAGCGGAGTAACCCAGTACTTC	TRBJ2-5	-	-	TRBV12-3/TRBV12-4
CASSLDSTDTQYF	TGTGCCAGCAGCTTGGATAGCACAGATACGCAGTATTTT	TRBJ2-3	-	-	TRBV5-6
CASSFQAAYTDTQYF	TGTGCCAGCAGCTTTCAAGCGGCCTACACAGATACGCAGTATTTT	TRBJ2-3	-	few	TRBV7-2
CSAALRTGRTNEKLFF	TGCAGTGCCGCGTTGCGAACAGGGAGGACTAATGAAAAACTGTTTTTT	TRBJ1-4	-	-	TRBV20-1
CASSLDGPSGEQYF	TGTGCCAGCAGTTTAGACGGCCCTTCGGGCGAGCAGTACTTC	TRBJ2-7	-	-	TRBV28
CSANRLGSYNEQFF	TGCAGCGCCAACCGACTTGGTTCCTACAATGAGCAGTTCTTC	TRBJ2-1	-	-	TRBV29-1
CSARPYNEQFF	TGCAGTGCCCGGCCCTACAATGAGCAGTTCTTC	TRBJ2-1	-	-	TRBV20-1
CASSTRDRSYEQYF	TGTGCCAGCAGTACCCGGGACAGGTCCTACGAGCAGTACTTC	TRBJ2-7	TRBD1	once	TRBV12-3/TRBV12-4
CASSLSVGDSHNEQFF	TGTGCCAGCAGTTTATCGGTGGGAGACAGCCACAATGAGCAGTTCTTC	TRBJ2-1	-	-	TRBV27
CASSPTGTRAEQYF	TGTGCCAGTAGTCCAACCGGGACTAGGGCCGAGCAGTACTTC	TRBJ2-7	TRBD2	-	TRBV19
CASSYFGPYNEQFF	TGTGCCAGCAGTTACTTCGGACCGTACAATGAGCAGTTCTTC	TRBJ2-1	-	-	TRBV6-6
CASSLTLAGGPNTQYF	TGCGCCAGCAGCTTAACTCTAGCGGGGGGGCCAAATACGCAGTATTTT	TRBJ2-3	TRBD2	-	TRBV5-1